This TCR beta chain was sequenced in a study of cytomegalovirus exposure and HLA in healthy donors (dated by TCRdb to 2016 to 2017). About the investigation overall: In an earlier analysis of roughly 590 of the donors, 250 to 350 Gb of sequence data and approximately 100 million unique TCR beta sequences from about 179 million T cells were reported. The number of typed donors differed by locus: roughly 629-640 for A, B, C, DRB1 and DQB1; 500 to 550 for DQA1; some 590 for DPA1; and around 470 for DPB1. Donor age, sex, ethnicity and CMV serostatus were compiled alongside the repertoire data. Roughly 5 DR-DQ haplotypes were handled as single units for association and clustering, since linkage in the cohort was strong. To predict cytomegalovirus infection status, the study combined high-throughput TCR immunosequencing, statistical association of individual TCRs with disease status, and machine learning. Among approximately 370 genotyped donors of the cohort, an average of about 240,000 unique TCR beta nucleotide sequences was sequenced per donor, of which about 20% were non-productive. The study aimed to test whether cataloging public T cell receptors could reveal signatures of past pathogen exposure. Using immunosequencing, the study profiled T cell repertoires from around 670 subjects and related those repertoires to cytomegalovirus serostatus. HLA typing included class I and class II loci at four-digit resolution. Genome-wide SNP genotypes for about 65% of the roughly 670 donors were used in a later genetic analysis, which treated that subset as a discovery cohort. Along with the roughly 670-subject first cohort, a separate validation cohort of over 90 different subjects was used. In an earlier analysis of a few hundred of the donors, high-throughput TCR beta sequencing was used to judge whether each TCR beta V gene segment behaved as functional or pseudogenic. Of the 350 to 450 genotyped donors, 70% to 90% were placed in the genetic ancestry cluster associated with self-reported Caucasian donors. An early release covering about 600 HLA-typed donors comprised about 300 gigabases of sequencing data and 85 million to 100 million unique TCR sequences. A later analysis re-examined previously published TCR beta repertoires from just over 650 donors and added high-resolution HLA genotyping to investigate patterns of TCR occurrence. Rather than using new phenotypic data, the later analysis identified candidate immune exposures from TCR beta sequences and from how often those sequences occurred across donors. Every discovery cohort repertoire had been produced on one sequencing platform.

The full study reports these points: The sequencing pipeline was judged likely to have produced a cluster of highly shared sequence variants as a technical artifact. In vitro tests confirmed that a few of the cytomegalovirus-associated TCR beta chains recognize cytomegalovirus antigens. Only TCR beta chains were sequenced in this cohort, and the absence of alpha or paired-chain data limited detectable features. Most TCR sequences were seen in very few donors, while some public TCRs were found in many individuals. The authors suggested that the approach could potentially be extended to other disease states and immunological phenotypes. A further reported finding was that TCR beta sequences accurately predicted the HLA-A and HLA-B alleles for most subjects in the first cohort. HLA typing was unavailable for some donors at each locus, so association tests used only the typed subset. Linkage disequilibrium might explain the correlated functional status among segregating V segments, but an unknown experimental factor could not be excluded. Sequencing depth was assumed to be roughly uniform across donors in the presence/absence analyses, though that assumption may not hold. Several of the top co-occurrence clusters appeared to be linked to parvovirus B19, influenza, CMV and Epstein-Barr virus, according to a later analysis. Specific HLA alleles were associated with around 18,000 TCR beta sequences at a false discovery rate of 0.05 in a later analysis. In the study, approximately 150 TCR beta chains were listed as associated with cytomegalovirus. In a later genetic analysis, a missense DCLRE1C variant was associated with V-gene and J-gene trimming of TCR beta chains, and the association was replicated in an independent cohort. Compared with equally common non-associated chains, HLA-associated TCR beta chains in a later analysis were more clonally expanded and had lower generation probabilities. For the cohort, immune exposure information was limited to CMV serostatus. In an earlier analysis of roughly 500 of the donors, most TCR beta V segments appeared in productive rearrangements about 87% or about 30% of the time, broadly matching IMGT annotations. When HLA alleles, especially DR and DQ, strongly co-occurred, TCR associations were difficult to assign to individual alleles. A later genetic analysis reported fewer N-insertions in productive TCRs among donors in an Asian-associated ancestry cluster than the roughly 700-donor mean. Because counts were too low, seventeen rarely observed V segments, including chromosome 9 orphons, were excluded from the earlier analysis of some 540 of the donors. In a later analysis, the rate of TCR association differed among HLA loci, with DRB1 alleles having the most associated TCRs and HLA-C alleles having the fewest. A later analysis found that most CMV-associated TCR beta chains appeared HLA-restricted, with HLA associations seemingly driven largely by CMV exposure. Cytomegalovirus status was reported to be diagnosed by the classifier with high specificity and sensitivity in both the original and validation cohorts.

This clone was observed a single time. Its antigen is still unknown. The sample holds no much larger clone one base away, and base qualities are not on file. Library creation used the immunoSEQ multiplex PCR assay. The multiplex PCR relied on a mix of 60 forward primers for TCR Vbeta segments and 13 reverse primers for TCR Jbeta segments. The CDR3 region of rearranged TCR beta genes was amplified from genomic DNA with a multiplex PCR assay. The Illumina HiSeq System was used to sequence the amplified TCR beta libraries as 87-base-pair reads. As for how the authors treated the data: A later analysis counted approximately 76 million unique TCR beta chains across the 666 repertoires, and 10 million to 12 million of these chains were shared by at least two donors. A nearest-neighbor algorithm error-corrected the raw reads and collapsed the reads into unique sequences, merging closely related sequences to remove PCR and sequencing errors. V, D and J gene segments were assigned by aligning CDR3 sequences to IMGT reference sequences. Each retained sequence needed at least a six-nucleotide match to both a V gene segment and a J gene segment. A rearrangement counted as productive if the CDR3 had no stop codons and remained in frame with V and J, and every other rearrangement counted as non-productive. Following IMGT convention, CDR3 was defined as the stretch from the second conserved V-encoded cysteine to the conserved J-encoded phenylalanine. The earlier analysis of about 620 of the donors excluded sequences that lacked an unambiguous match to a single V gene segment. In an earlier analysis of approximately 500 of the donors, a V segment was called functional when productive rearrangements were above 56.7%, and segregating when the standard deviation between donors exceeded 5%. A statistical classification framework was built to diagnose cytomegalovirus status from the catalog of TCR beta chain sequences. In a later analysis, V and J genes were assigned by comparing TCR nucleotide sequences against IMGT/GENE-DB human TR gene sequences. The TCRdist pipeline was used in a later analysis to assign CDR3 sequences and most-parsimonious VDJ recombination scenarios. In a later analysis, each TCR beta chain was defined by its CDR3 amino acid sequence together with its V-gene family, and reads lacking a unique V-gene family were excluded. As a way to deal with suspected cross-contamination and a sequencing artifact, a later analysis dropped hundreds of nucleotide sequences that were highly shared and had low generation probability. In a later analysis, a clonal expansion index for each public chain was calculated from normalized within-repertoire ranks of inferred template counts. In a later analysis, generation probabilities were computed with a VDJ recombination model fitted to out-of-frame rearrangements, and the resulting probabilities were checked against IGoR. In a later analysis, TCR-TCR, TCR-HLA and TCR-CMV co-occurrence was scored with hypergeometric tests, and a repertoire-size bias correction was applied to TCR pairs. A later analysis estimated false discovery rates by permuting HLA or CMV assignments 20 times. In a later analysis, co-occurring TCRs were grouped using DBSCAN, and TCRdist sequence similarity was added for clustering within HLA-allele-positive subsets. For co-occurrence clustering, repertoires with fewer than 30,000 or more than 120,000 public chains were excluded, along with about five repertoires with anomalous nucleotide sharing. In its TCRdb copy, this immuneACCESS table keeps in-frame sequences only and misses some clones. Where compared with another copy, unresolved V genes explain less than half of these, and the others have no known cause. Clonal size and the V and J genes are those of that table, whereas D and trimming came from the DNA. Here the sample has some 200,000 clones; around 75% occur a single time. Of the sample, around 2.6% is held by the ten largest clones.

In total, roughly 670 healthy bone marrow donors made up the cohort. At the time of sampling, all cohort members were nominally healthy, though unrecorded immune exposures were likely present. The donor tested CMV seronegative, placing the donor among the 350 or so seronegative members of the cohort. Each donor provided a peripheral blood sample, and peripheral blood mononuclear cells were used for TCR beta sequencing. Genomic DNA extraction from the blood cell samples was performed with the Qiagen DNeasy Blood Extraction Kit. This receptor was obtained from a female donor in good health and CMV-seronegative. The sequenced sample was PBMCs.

CDR3 sequence: CASSGRLAGGPYEQYF. The bases are TGTGCCAGCAGCGGACGACTAGCGGGGGGGCCCTACGAGCAGTACTTC. The chain joins TRBV7-2 to TRBJ2-7, and 14 junction bases match TRBD2. The germline V and J ends show losses of 5 bases and 2 bases respectively, and no gene match explains 5 bases of the junction. Its CDR3 holds 16 amino acids, cysteine through phenylalanine. Left in the record is the CDR3 DNA by itself, 48 bases read in frame from the first base. Reading the germline V gene gives CDR1 SGHTA and CDR2 FQGNSA.